The 10 T cell receptor beta chains given below trace back to one sample, sequenced in a study of Ad26.COV2.S vaccination and SARS-CoV-2 variants (dated by TCRdb to about 2021). Sample treatment or condition, as interpreted from the label and publication: roughly 18 received Ad26.COV2.S at low or high dose, single or two shots; about 5 received placebo; per-sample allocation not given. For vaccine and placebo recipients, repertoires were sequenced using samples collected on day 63 after the first injection. Receptor amplification or capture employed the immunoSEQ multiplex PCR assay. In TCRdb, the immuneACCESS table is reduced to in-frame sequences with V and J assigned. These tables do not hold every clone; where another copy was compared, an unresolved V gene accounts for under half, and the others remain unexplained. Here the sample has 500,000 or so clones; nearly 90% occur a single time. Of the sample, about 2.4% is held by the ten largest clones.

The sample consisted of peripheral blood, taken in a trial of Ad26.COV2.S vaccine versus placebo. The receptors originated from a person aged 18-60 years who received the Ad26.COV2.S COVID-19 vaccine or a placebo.

V is TRBV6-6 and J is TRBJ2-3; TRBD1 or TRBD2 may be the D gene (6 bases each). The CDR3 is made up of 20 amino acids. Trimming removed 6 bases from V and 0 bases from J, with 28 bases in between. CDR1 is MNHNY and CDR2 is SVGAGI in the germline V gene (reference sequence). Written as DNA, the CDR3 is TGTGCCAGCAGCCGCCCCCACGGAGGGGGAGCGCCCGCTAGCACAGATACGCAGTATTTT. It specifies CASSRPHGGGAPASTDTQYF.

The rearrangement uses TRBV15 and TRBJ2-7; D unresolved. Trimming removed 6 bases at V and 2 bases at J, with 11 bases between. The germline V gene has CDR1 LNHNV and CDR2 YYDKDF (reference sequence). The CDR3 is made up of 13 amino acids. CDR3 residues: CATSPSWAYEQYV. The DNA for the CDR3 is TGTGCCACCAGTCCATCTTGGGCCTACGAGCAGTACGTC.

This chain links TRBV4-3 with TRBJ2-1; D is perhaps TRBD1 (5 bases). With 2 bases removed from V and 7 bases from J, the gap between germline ends came to 15 bases. CDR1 and CDR2 (germline): LGHNA, YSLEER. CDR3 size: 15 residues. The CDR3 loop reads CASSQQGAEWNEQFF. CDR3 DNA: TGCGCCAGCAGCCAACAAGGGGCAGAGTGGAATGAGCAGTTCTTC.

As DNA, the CDR3 is TGTGCCAGCAGCCAAGGAGGGGTGGTGGGGGCCAACGTCCTGACTTTC. Translated, it gives CASSQGGVVGANVLTF. The rearrangement joins TRBV4-2 to TRBJ2-6; D assignment may be TRBD1 or TRBD2 (5 bases each). The length of the CDR3 is 16 residues. Between the trimmed V and J ends, which lost 1 base and 4 bases, there was a span of 11 bases. Germline CDR1 reads LGHNA; CDR2 reads YNFKEQ.

The chain couples TRBV28 to TRBJ2-3; 12 bases align to TRBD2. Germline V gene lookup returns CDR1 MDHEN and CDR2 SYDVKM. This CDR3 has 15 residues. Germline trimming cut 6 bases from V and 4 bases from J; bases unmatched to any gene: 5. CDR3 DNA: TGTGCCAGCAGGTGGACTAGCGGGGTGGCAGATACGCAGTATTTT. This translates into CASRWTSGVADTQYF.

The chain recombines TRBV7-9 with TRBJ2-7, with no clear D. V dropped 5 bases and J dropped 0 bases, with 17 bases sitting between them. The CDR3 has 16 amino acids. Germline V gives CDR1 SEHNR, CDR2 FQNEAQ (reference sequence). CDR3 nucleotide sequence: TGTGCCAGCAGCGAACCGGGCCAGGAAGCCTCCTACGAGCAGTACTTC. It encodes CASSEPGQEASYEQYF.

The rearrangement joins TRBV7-3 to TRBJ2-3; D unclear. Germline loops: CDR1 SGHTA, CDR2 FQGTGA. Trimming removed 4 bases from V and 5 bases from J, with 10 bases in between. This CDR3 has 13 residues. The CDR3 DNA follows: TGTGCCAGCAGCTCTGGGGTCGGAGATACGCAGTATTTT. It translates to CASSSGVGDTQYF.

The V gene is TRBV7-9, the J gene TRBJ2-5; D might be TRBD2 (5 bases). The germline CDR1 and CDR2 sequences are SEHNR and FQNEAQ (reference sequence). CDR3 size: 14 residues. Trimming took 1 base from V and 2 from J, leaving 8 bases between them. CDR3 nucleotides: TGTGCCAGCAGCTTAGGAGCGGCACAAGAGACCCAGTACTTC. Translated, it gives CASSLGAAQETQYF. The full variable domain, completed using reference TRBV7-9 and TRBJ2-5, is DTGVSQNPRHKITKRGQNVTFRCDPISEHNRLYWYRQTLGQGPEFLTYFQNEAQLEKSRLLSDRFSAERPKGSFSTLEIQRTEQGDSAMYLCASSLGAAQETQYFGPGTRLLVL.

The rearrangement uses TRBV28 and TRBJ2-2; 7 bases map to TRBD2. The germline gives CDR1 MDHEN, CDR2 SYDVKM. CDR3 length: 16 residues. J lost 3 bases, V lost 7 bases, and 11 bases had no gene match. The DNA of the CDR3 is TGTGCCAGCAAAGGAGCGGGACTTCGATACACCGGGGAGCTGTTTTTT. It encodes CASKGAGLRYTGELFF.

V usage is TRBV21-1 and J usage is TRBJ2-7; the D segment call TRBD2 is taken from the table without a DNA check. TRBV21-1 is described as a pseudogene. The CDR3 sequence is 19 residues long. The CDR3, as DNA: TGTGCCAGCAGCAAAGCCCAAGGGGACCCCCGACTAGACGGGTTTGGGCAGTACGTC. Protein product: CASSKAQGDPRLDGFGQYV.